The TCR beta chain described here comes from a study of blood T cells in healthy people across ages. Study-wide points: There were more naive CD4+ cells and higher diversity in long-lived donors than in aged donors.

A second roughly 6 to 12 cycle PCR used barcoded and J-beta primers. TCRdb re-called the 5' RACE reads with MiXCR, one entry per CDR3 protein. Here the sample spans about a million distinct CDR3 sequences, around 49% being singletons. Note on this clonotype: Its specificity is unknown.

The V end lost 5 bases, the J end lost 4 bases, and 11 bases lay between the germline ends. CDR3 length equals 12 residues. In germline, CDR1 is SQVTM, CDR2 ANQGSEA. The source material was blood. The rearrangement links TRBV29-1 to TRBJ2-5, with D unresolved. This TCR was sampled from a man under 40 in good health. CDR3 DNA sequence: TGCAGCGTTACGACCCTCGGAGAGACCCAGTACTTC. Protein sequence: CSVTTLGETQYF.